This entry lists 20 T cell receptor beta chains sequenced from one sample in a study of cytomegalovirus exposure and HLA in healthy donors. Profiled with immunoSEQ multiplex PCR; TCRdb holds only in-frame clones, not every one. The sample carries around 52,000 clones, more than 80% recorded once. The source material was PBMCs. Every receptor here comes from a young woman in good health and CMV-seronegative.

The genes are TRBV19 and TRBJ1-1, with D uncertain. Germline lookup yields CDR1 LNHDA and CDR2 SQIVND (reference sequence). The CDR3 is made up of 16 amino acids. V was shortened by 2 bases and J by 0 bases, with 13 bases between the two germline ends. The CDR3 coding sequence is TGTGCCAGTAGTATACGGGAAATGCGGTTGAACACTGAAGCTTTCTTT. It encodes CASSIREMRLNTEAFF.

The genes are TRBV19 and TRBJ1-2; 9 bases are shared with TRBD1. Trimming at V came to 11 bases and at J to 6 bases, leaving 7 bases not matched to a gene. Germline values: CDR1 LNHDA, CDR2 SQIVND (reference sequence). The CDR3 has 12 amino acids. The CDR3 sequence is CAASTGGHGYTF. As DNA, the CDR3 is TGTGCCGCTAGTACAGGGGGCCATGGCTACACCTTC.

For the CDR3, the DNA is TGCGCCAGCTCCCTAGCGGGAGGAAGTGGGGCCAACGTCCTGACTTTC. Translation gives CASSLAGGSGANVLTF. The chain joins TRBV4-3 to TRBJ2-6; the match to TRBD2 covers 11 bases. The CDR3 loop spans 16 amino acids. The germline CDR1 and CDR2 sequences are LGHNA and YSLEER. V trimming: 8 bases; J trimming: 3 bases; junction bases outside the gene matches: 6.

The V call is TRBV5-1, the J call TRBJ2-2; TRBD2 aligns across 9 bases. From germline, CDR1 is SGHRS and CDR2 YFSETQ. The V and J ends lost 7 bases and 4 bases, in that order; junction bases with no gene match: 14. CDR3 length: 17 residues. DNA of the CDR3: TGCGCCAGCTCTTCGACGTTAGCGGGAGTTATCACCGGGGAGCTGTTTTTT. It specifies CASSSTLAGVITGELFF.

The chain links TRBV2 to TRBJ2-5; TRBD2 agrees at 9 bases. V gave up 7 bases and J gave up 5 bases; unmatched junction bases: 11. This CDR3 comprises 15 residues. Per the germline V gene, CDR1 is SNHLY and CDR2 is FYNNEI. The CDR3 region is CASKHRRGGWETQYF. CDR3 sequence (DNA): TGTGCCAGCAAACACCGGCGGGGGGGCTGGGAGACCCAGTACTTC.

The chain carries TRBV6-5 and TRBJ1-5, with D tentatively TRBD1 (5 bases). Germline CDR1 reads MNHEY; CDR2 reads SVGAGI. The CDR3 is 13 residues long. V was cut by 6 bases and J by 5 bases, with 11 bases left in between. The CDR3 loop is CASRQDTYQPQHF. In DNA, the CDR3 is TGTGCCAGCAGACAGGACACCTATCAGCCCCAGCATTTT.

The chain uses TRBV27 and TRBJ1-4, with D possibly matching TRBD1 (5 bases). With 0 bases removed from V and 7 bases from J, the gap between germline ends came to 9 bases. CDR1 is MNHEY, CDR2 SMNVEV, per germline (reference sequence). The CDR3 contains 14 residues. CDR3 amino acids: CASSLSGHTEKLFF. The DNA for the CDR3 is TGTGCCAGCAGTTTATCTGGACACACTGAAAAACTGTTTTTT.

V is TRBV9 and J is TRBJ1-2; D might be TRBD1 (5 bases). CDR1 is SGDLS, CDR2 YYNGEE, per germline. This CDR3 has 14 residues. V lost 2 bases and J 2 bases, leaving 10 bases between the germline ends. DNA for the CDR3: TGTGCCAGCAGCGTTCAGGGTACGAACTATGGCTACACCTTC. It codes for CASSVQGTNYGYTF.

The chain uses TRBV21-1 and TRBJ2-1; the table names TRBD2, a call not compared with the DNA. TRBV21-1 is classified as a pseudogene. This CDR3 comprises 16 residues. Written as DNA, the CDR3 is TGTGCCAGCAGCTTCCGGAGCGGGGGGCCGTGCAATGAGCAGTTCTTC. Translated, it gives CASSFRSGGPCNEQFF.

The genes are TRBV5-1 and TRBJ2-2; 7 nucleotides line up with TRBD1. V trimming: 3 bases; J trimming: 2 bases; junction bases outside the gene matches: 4. Germline V gene data show CDR1 as SGHRS and CDR2 as YFSETQ. The CDR3 runs 15 residues. CDR3: CASSWGTANTGELFF. The CDR3 nucleotides read TGCGCCAGCAGCTGGGGGACAGCAAACACCGGGGAGCTGTTTTTT.

This sequence joins TRBV19 and TRBJ1-5; D ambiguous. Germline CDR1 reads LNHDA; CDR2 reads SQIVND (reference sequence). The CDR3 is 13 residues long. V dropped 7 bases and J dropped 9 bases, with 16 bases sitting between them. The CDR3 is CASTDPPTVPQHF. The DNA for the CDR3 is TGTGCCAGTACCGATCCTCCCACGGTGCCCCAGCATTTT.

The genes are TRBV15 and TRBJ2-1, with 7 nucleotides matching TRBD2. Germline CDR1 and CDR2: LNHNV and YYDKDF (reference sequence). Trimming removed 1 base from V and 3 bases from J; junction bases left unmatched: 6. The CDR3 sequence is 16 residues long. The CDR3 reads CATSRVSGGSYNEQFF. For the CDR3, the DNA is TGTGCCACCAGCAGAGTTTCCGGCGGGAGCTACAATGAGCAGTTCTTC.

The chain links TRBV6-1 to TRBJ2-7; TRBD1 agrees at 11 bases. V lost 7 bases to trimming and J lost 6 bases; unmatched junction nucleotides: 8. The CDR3 consists of 14 residues. CDR1 is MNHNS, CDR2 SASEGT, per germline. CDR3 loop: CASTRGQGAGEQYV. DNA for the CDR3: TGTGCCAGCACTAGAGGACAGGGGGCGGGCGAGCAGTACGTC.

This chain connects TRBV27 to TRBJ2-5; D might be TRBD2 (6 bases). CDR3 length: 15 residues. V was cut by 6 bases and J by 5 bases, with 19 bases left in between. Germline loops: CDR1 MNHEY, CDR2 SMNVEV (reference sequence). CDR3 bases: TGTGCCAGCAGCGCATCGGGACTGCCTAAGGAGACCCAGTACTTC. Its protein product is CASSASGLPKETQYF.

This chain links TRBV18 with TRBJ2-2; 9 nucleotides match TRBD2. The CDR3 has 19 residues. J was trimmed by 0 bases and V by 2 bases; bases with no gene match: 10. Looked up from germline, CDR1 is KGHSH and CDR2 is LQKENI. CDR3 loop: CASSPRASGKQSNTGELFF. CDR3 coding DNA: TGTGCCAGCTCACCAAGGGCTAGCGGGAAACAATCGAACACCGGGGAGCTGTTTTTT. The whole variable domain, remainder taken from reference TRBV18 and TRBJ2-2, is NAGVMQNPRHLVRRRGQEARLRCSPMKGHSHVYWYRQLPEEGLKFMVYLQKENIIDESGMPKERFSAEFPKEGPSILRIQQVVRGDSAAYFCASSPRASGKQSNTGELFFGEGSRLTVL.

Written as DNA, the CDR3 is TGTGCCAGCAGCGGAGATGGCTACACCTTC. The encoded protein is CASSGDGYTF. The rearrangement joins TRBV9 to TRBJ1-2; D is unresolved. CDR1 and CDR2 (germline): SGDLS, YYNGEE. CDR3 size: 10 residues. Trimming cost V 3 bases and J 6 bases, with 3 bases left between them.

V usage is TRBV10-3 and J usage is TRBJ1-1; 9 positions agree with TRBD1. Germline V gives CDR1 ENHRY, CDR2 SYGVKD. This CDR3 contains 14 residues. Trimming at V came to 5 bases and at J to 4 bases, leaving 5 bases not matched to a gene. In DNA form, the CDR3 reads TGTGCCATCAGTACGACAGGGGGGTTCACTGAAGCTTTCTTT. Encoded protein: CAISTTGGFTEAFF.

This chain links TRBV27 with TRBJ2-2; maybe TRBD2 (6 bases). Trimming shortened V by 3 bases and J by 6 bases, and 17 bases separated the two germline ends. CDR3 length equals 16 residues. Germline V gene sequence: CDR1 MNHEY, CDR2 SMNVEV (reference sequence). As DNA, the CDR3 is TGTGCCAGCAGTTTCGGTGACACCGGGAGACCCGGGGAGCTGTTTTTT. Protein: CASSFGDTGRPGELFF.

The chain uses TRBV5-5 and TRBJ1-2; tentatively, D is TRBD1 (6 bases). V was trimmed by 5 bases and J by 3 bases, leaving 14 bases between them. The CDR3 is 14 residues long. The germline gives CDR1 SGHKS, CDR2 YYEKEE (reference sequence). The CDR3 DNA reads TGTGCCAGCAGTAGAACAGGGACGGACTATGGCTACACCTTC. This sequence encodes CASSRTGTDYGYTF.

This clone turned up a few times. The rearrangement joins TRBV11-2 to TRBJ2-1; weak D call: TRBD2 (5 bases). The germline CDR1 and CDR2 sequences are SGHAT and FQNNGV. Trimming removed 1 base at V and 0 bases at J, with 7 bases between. The CDR3 extends over 15 amino acids. Here the CDR3 reads CASSLAGSSYNEQFF. The DNA for the CDR3 is TGTGCCAGCAGCTTAGCGGGGAGCTCCTACAATGAGCAGTTCTTC. Full variable domain (rest looked up from reference TRBV11-2 and TRBJ2-1): EAGVAQSPRYKIIEKRQSVAFWCNPISGHATLYWYQQILGQGPKLLIQFQNNGVVDDSQLPKDRFSAERLKGVDSTLKIQPAKLEDSAVYLCASSLAGSSYNEQFFGPGTRLTVL.